These 30 T cell receptor beta chains share one sample of origin, sequenced in a study of shared clonotypes between healthy human individuals. The table came from immunoSEQ multiplex PCR; TCRdb's copy has only in-frame clones and leaves some out. The sample consists of 2 million to 2.5 million clones, about 92% of them appearing once. The sequencing input was naive CD4+ T cells from PBMCs. The subset denotes: CD45RA+ positively selected. These receptors all come from a man between 18 and 29 years old in good health. Some clones in this sample may be carry-over from other donors' samples.

The chain joins TRBV11-2 to TRBJ2-5; D is ambiguous. CDR1 SGHAT and CDR2 FQNNGV come from the germline V gene. The CDR3 runs 12 residues. The germline V and J ends were trimmed by 5 bases and 5 bases, with 9 bases remaining between them. For the CDR3, the DNA is TGTGCCAGCAGCCCAATTCAGGAGACCCAGTACTTC. It yields the protein CASSPIQETQYF.

The V call is TRBV5-1, the J call TRBJ2-2; TRBD2 aligns across 8 bases. Germline CDR1 and CDR2: SGHRS and YFSETQ. V trimming: 7 bases; J trimming: 7 bases; junction bases outside the gene matches: 9. CDR3 length: 14 residues. The CDR3 sequence: CASRSTGGYGELFF. The DNA for the CDR3 is TGCGCCAGCCGGAGCACGGGAGGGTACGGGGAGCTGTTTTTT.

This clone was recorded once. The chain combines TRBV10-3 with TRBJ2-3, with 10 bases lining up with TRBD2. The CDR3 runs 15 residues. V was pared by 8 bases and J by 0 bases, with 5 bases of the junction left unmatched. Germline V gene data show CDR1 as ENHRY and CDR2 as SYGVKD. The CDR3 DNA reads TGTGCCATCGCTAGCGGGAGTCCTAGCACAGATACGCAGTATTTT. Translating gives CAIASGSPSTDTQYF.

V and J are TRBV30 and TRBJ1-5; weak D call: TRBD1 (6 bases). The CDR3 loop spans 14 amino acids. V gave up 3 bases and J gave up 7 bases, with 16 bases separating them. In germline, CDR1 is GTSNPN, CDR2 SVGIG (reference sequence). As DNA, the CDR3 is TGTGCCTGGAGGACCACAGGGTCAGGACAGCCCCAGCATTTT. Its protein is CAWRTTGSGQPQHF.

CDR3 DNA sequence: TGTGCCAGCAGTATTACAGGGGGGAGTAGTTCTGAAGCTTTCTTT. Translation gives CASSITGGSSSEAFF. The V and J genes are TRBV2 and TRBJ1-1; 8 nucleotides agree with TRBD1. V lost 5 bases, J lost 6 bases, and 11 bases stayed unmatched. CDR3 size: 15 residues. Germline V CDR1 and CDR2: SNHLY, FYNNEI.

J is TRBJ1-1 and V is TRBV10-2, with TRBD1 matching over 8 bases. The germline gives CDR1 WSHSY, CDR2 SAAADI. The ends lost 4 bases at V and 1 base at J; junction bases unmatched: 8. The CDR3 has 16 amino acids. The CDR3 loop is CASSGLTGGANTEAFF. CDR3 nucleotide sequence: TGCGCCAGCAGTGGGCTTACAGGGGGGGCGAACACTGAAGCTTTCTTT.

The chain uses TRBV18 and TRBJ1-1; TRBD1 might be the D (5 bases). From germline, CDR1 is KGHSH and CDR2 LQKENI. V was trimmed by 6 bases and J by 0 bases, leaving 17 bases between them. CDR3 length equals 16 residues. Here the CDR3 reads CASSSDRPTLNTEAFF. The CDR3 coding sequence is TGTGCCAGCTCTTCAGACAGACCAACCCTGAACACTGAAGCTTTCTTT.

This chain links TRBV2 with TRBJ2-3, with no clear D. Trimming took 7 bases from V and 0 from J, leaving 11 bases between them. The CDR3 runs to 14 residues. CDR1 is SNHLY, CDR2 FYNNEI, per germline. CDR3 DNA: TGTGCCAGCACCCCAGTAACTAGCACAGATACGCAGTATTTT. Its protein product is CASTPVTSTDTQYF.

This clone was found once. The CDR3 here is CASSSALASGRVLDTQYF. In DNA form, the CDR3 reads TGTGCCAGCAGCTCGGCTTTAGCTAGCGGGAGGGTATTGGATACGCAGTATTTT. This chain joins TRBV5-4 and TRBJ2-3; 12 nucleotides line up with TRBD2. J was trimmed by 6 bases and V by 3 bases; bases with no gene match: 14. This CDR3 contains 18 residues. CDR1 is SGHNT, CDR2 YYREEE, per germline (reference sequence).

In DNA, the CDR3 is TGCGCCAGCCGAACGAATCAGGGTTTTAATGAAAAACTGTTTTTT. Translated: CASRTNQGFNEKLFF. The V gene is TRBV5-1, the J gene TRBJ1-4; maybe TRBD1 (5 bases). Trimming removed 7 bases from V and 4 bases from J, with 17 bases in between. Germline CDR1 reads SGHRS; CDR2 reads YFSETQ. The CDR3 is 15 residues long.

The genes are TRBV28 and TRBJ2-1; D may be TRBD2 (5 bases). V lost 5 bases, J lost 6 bases, and 14 bases lay in between. The length of the CDR3 is 14 residues. CDR1 is MDHEN and CDR2 is SYDVKM in the germline V gene. The CDR3: CASSPYRGLNEQFF. The CDR3 DNA is TGTGCCAGCAGTCCCTACCGGGGTCTCAATGAGCAGTTCTTC.

This chain links TRBV5-1 with TRBJ1-5; D uncertain. The CDR3 is 14 amino acids. V lost 4 bases, J lost 5 bases, and 13 bases lay in between. Looked up from germline, CDR1 is SGHRS and CDR2 is YFSETQ. CDR3 in DNA: TGCGCCAGCAGCCCGGACGGAGGATATCAGCCCCAGCATTTT. Its protein is CASSPDGGYQPQHF.

The chain is built from TRBV6-5 and TRBJ2-5; 7 bases are a match to TRBD2. Germline-derived CDR1 and CDR2 are MNHEY and SVGAGI. J gave up 4 bases and V 5 bases, and 10 bases lay outside the gene matches. The CDR3 runs 15 residues. CDR3 sequence reads: CASSRSGVAGETQYF. For the CDR3, the DNA is TGTGCCAGCAGTAGGAGCGGGGTAGCTGGAGAGACCCAGTACTTC.

For the CDR3, the DNA is TGCGCCAGCAGCCAAGAATCGGCATCAGATACGCAGTATTTT. As protein: CASSQESASDTQYF. This chain connects TRBV4-3 to TRBJ2-3, with D uncertain. CDR1 is LGHNA, CDR2 YSLEER, per germline. V was clipped by 0 bases and J by 4 bases, with 8 bases between them. The CDR3 is made up of 14 amino acids.

The chain uses TRBV19 and TRBJ1-2; no definite D call. V lost 3 bases and J 2 bases, leaving 13 bases between the germline ends. CDR1 LNHDA and CDR2 SQIVND come from the germline V gene (reference sequence). This CDR3 has 15 amino acids. The CDR3 sequence: CASSMLQPANYGYTF. For the CDR3, the DNA is TGTGCCAGTAGTATGTTGCAGCCTGCCAACTATGGCTACACCTTC.

The table lists this clone with a count of one. V gene TRBV28 combines with J gene TRBJ1-5; no clear D gene. Germline loops: CDR1 MDHEN, CDR2 SYDVKM. This CDR3 is built from 15 residues. Trimming pared 6 bases from V and 2 bases from J, leaving 14 bases between. The CDR3 nucleotides read TGTGCCAGCAGGAGTCCGCTCGGAGGCAATCAGCCCCAGCATTTT. It codes for CASRSPLGGNQPQHF.

This clone was found once. This sequence joins TRBV11-1 and TRBJ1-1; 10 bases map to TRBD1. Germline V gives CDR1 SGHAT, CDR2 FQDESV (reference sequence). This CDR3 region has 14 residues. V was pared by 5 bases and J by 6 bases, with 6 bases of the junction left unmatched. CDR3 coding DNA: TGTGCCAGCAGCCATAGACAGGGGGCGGCTGAAGCTTTCTTT. Translation gives CASSHRQGAAEAFF.

This clone was observed once. V and J are TRBV7-9 and TRBJ1-2; a weak D match, TRBD1 (6 bases). CDR3 length: 14 residues. V dropped 2 bases and J dropped 7 bases, with 14 bases sitting between them. Germline V CDR1 and CDR2: SEHNR, FQNEAQ (reference sequence). CDR3 sequence: CASSLPLDSSGYTF. CDR3 DNA sequence: TGTGCCAGCAGCTTACCCTTGGACAGCTCTGGCTACACCTTC.

The V call is TRBV28, the J call TRBJ2-1; 10 bases map to TRBD2. CDR3 length: 16 amino acids. The junction had 8 bases not matched to a gene; V was cut back by 5 bases and J by 4 bases. Germline CDR1 reads MDHEN; CDR2 reads SYDVKM. The CDR3 DNA reads as TGTGCCAGCAGTCCCCCCTGGACTAGCGGTTACAATGAGCAGTTCTTC. Translated, it gives CASSPPWTSGYNEQFF.

This chain uses TRBV5-6 with TRBJ2-5; a weak D match, TRBD2 (6 bases). Trimming removed 4 bases at V and 4 bases at J, with 11 bases between. The length of the CDR3 is 13 residues. The germline V gene has CDR1 SGHDT and CDR2 YYEEEE. The DNA of the CDR3 is TGTGCCAGCAGCCGCGGACTAATAGAGACCCAGTACTTC. Its protein is CASSRGLIETQYF.

In the case of this clone: The same CDR3 is also encoded by other DNA sequences in this sample. This sequence joins TRBV10-3 and TRBJ1-5; 7 positions agree with TRBD1. CDR3 length equals 15 residues. The ends lost 3 bases at V and 0 bases at J; junction bases unmatched: 2. Germline V gene lookup returns CDR1 ENHRY and CDR2 SYGVKD. The CDR3 spells CAISEAGGSNQPQHF. DNA for the CDR3: TGTGCCATCAGTGAAGCAGGGGGTAGCAATCAGCCCCAGCATTTT.

The genes are TRBV15 and TRBJ1-1; TRBD1 matches at 8 bases. V lost 3 bases, J lost 5 bases, and 8 bases stayed unmatched. Germline V CDR1 and CDR2: LNHNV, YYDKDF (reference sequence). CDR3 length: 15 amino acids. CDR3 sequence reads: CATSRDRVSMTEAFF. CDR3 coding DNA: TGTGCCACCAGCAGGGACAGGGTTTCGATGACTGAAGCTTTCTTT.

This chain uses TRBV6-5 with TRBJ2-5; possibly TRBD1 or TRBD2 for D (5 bases each). This CDR3 region has 14 residues. Per the germline V gene, CDR1 is MNHEY and CDR2 is SVGAGI. Trimming took 2 bases from V and 0 from J, leaving 7 bases between them. CDR3 loop: CASSYGTYQETQYF. CDR3 DNA sequence: TGTGCCAGCAGTTACGGGACCTACCAAGAGACCCAGTACTTC.

As to this clone: Other DNA sequences from this sample encode an identical CDR3 as well. This chain joins TRBV28 and TRBJ2-7; the D gene is possibly TRBD2 (6 bases). This CDR3 region has 15 residues. The germline V and J ends were trimmed by 5 bases and 1 base, with 15 bases remaining between them. The V gene's germline CDR1 is MDHEN and CDR2 SYDVKM. The CDR3 region has the DNA TGTGCCAGCAGTCCCGGGGGAGCCTCATCCTACGAGCAGTACTTC. Translating it yields CASSPGGASSYEQYF.

The chain joins TRBV5-6 to TRBJ2-2; 11 bases match TRBD2. CDR1 is SGHDT, CDR2 YYEEEE, per germline. The CDR3 loop spans 18 amino acids. The V segment lost 3 bases and the J segment 3 bases; nucleotides outside the gene matches: 10. CDR3 sequence (DNA): TGTGCCAGCAGCTCGGCTTTAGCGGGAGGGATCTACACCGGGGAGCTGTTTTTT. Translating it yields CASSSALAGGIYTGELFF.

This chain joins TRBV7-9 and TRBJ1-2; D not certain. The CDR3 is made up of 15 amino acids. Germline V CDR1 and CDR2: SEHNR, FQNEAQ (reference sequence). Trimming took off 3 bases at V and 4 bases at J, with 15 bases between the two ends. CDR3 nucleotide sequence: TGTGCCAGCAGCTTCCTAGAGAACTCCCCCTATGGCTACACCTTC. It specifies CASSFLENSPYGYTF.

CDR3 sequence: CASSQGTPGQGVGTEAFF. In DNA, the CDR3 is TGTGCCAGCAGCCAAGGAACTCCGGGACAGGGGGTTGGTACTGAAGCTTTCTTT. The chain recombines TRBV5-4 with TRBJ1-1; TRBD1 aligns across 11 bases. CDR3 length: 18 amino acids. Losses at the gene ends were 4 bases for V and 5 bases for J; bases not matched to a gene: 16. Germline V gives CDR1 SGHNT, CDR2 YYREEE (reference sequence).

The V gene is TRBV18, the J gene TRBJ2-7; D not resolved. V lost 0 bases to trimming and J lost 3 bases, with 6 bases between them. The CDR3 runs 13 residues. From germline, CDR1 is KGHSH and CDR2 LQKENI. The CDR3 DNA follows: TGTGCCAGCTCACCACCTTACAACTACGAGCAGTACTTC. As protein: CASSPPYNYEQYF.

The rearrangement links TRBV5-1 to TRBJ1-1, with a weak D call TRBD1 (5 bases). This CDR3 has 15 residues. Trimming left V 0 bases short and J 7 bases short, with 16 bases between. The germline CDR1 and CDR2 sequences are SGHRS and YFSETQ. Here the CDR3 reads CASSLVPGANLEAFF. CDR3 in DNA: TGCGCCAGCAGCTTGGTACCCGGGGCGAATCTTGAAGCTTTCTTT. Supplemented by reference TRBV5-1 and TRBJ1-1, the full variable domain reads KAGVTQTPRYLIKTRGQQVTLSCSPISGHRSVSWYQQTPGQGLQFLFEYFSETQRNKGNFPGRFSGRQFSNSRSEMNVSTLELGDSALYLCASSLVPGANLEAFFGQGTRLTVV.

CDR3 region: CASSIRGSVLSGANVLTF. The DNA for the CDR3 is TGTGCCAGTAGTATACGGGGGAGCGTACTCTCTGGGGCCAACGTCCTGACTTTC. J is TRBJ2-6 and V is TRBV19; possible D gene TRBD2, 6 bases. This CDR3 has 18 residues. The germline V gene has CDR1 LNHDA and CDR2 SQIVND (reference sequence). Trimming left V 2 bases short and J 0 bases short, with 14 bases between.